The rows below give T cell receptor beta chains drawn from one sample of a study of blood T cell repertoires in COVID-19. Sequencing was performed with immunoSEQ multiplex PCR; in TCRdb, only in-frame clones are kept and a portion is missing. This repertoire shows around 150,000 clones, 84% found once; its top ten account for 4%. The material sequenced was peripheral blood. The source is a woman aged 55-70 years with acute or convalescent COVID-19. Each CDR3 is given with its conserved first and last residue. Fields, in order: J gene, V gene, D gene, clone size, CDR3 protein, CDR3 DNA. The D gene is left open where the match is weak. Where a row states a size, it is once, few, many or the class of an expanded clone; other rows omit it.

TRBJ2-5	TRBV5-1	TRBD2	once	CASRVAGTKETQYF	TGCGCCAGCAGAGTAGCGGGAACGAAAGAGACCCAGTACTTC
TRBJ1-3	TRBV7-9	.	.	CASSLNSGNTIYF	TGTGCCAGCAGCTTAAACAGTGGAAACACCATATATTTT
TRBJ1-5	TRBV4-1	TRBD1	.	CASSQAGQARNQPQHF	TGCGCCAGCAGCCAAGCAGGACAGGCCCGCAATCAGCCCCAGCATTTT
TRBJ2-2	TRBV7-3	.	few	CASSLSLAGAEGRNTGELFF	TGTGCCAGCAGCTTGTCGTTGGCAGGGGCCGAAGGGCGGAACACCGGGGAGCTGTTTTTT
TRBJ1-2	TRBV10-3	TRBD1	.	CAISEPGQGWNGYTF	TGTGCCATCAGTGAGCCGGGACAGGGGTGGAATGGCTACACCTTC
TRBJ1-2	TRBV5-1	.	.	CASSLGTGMPYGYTF	TGCGCCAGCAGCTTGGGAACTGGTATGCCTTATGGCTACACCTTC
TRBJ2-4	TRBV6-2/TRBV6-3	TRBD2	.	CASSRLAGAKNIQYF	TGTGCCAGCAGTCGACTAGCGGGAGCCAAAAACATTCAGTACTTC
TRBJ2-3	TRBV5-1	TRBD2	.	CASSLGREGLYF	TGCGCCAGCAGCTTGGGGCGGGAGGGCCTGTATTTT
TRBJ1-1	TRBV28	.	.	CASSLGGANTEAFF	TGTGCCAGCAGTTTAGGTGGGGCGAACACTGAAGCTTTCTTT
TRBJ1-6	TRBV18	.	once	CASSPSRDYNSPLHF	TGTGCCAGCTCACCATCCCGGGATTATAATTCACCCCTCCACTTT
TRBJ2-3	TRBV6-4	TRBD1	few	CASSEDRATDTQYF	TGTGCCAGCAGTGAGGACAGGGCCACAGATACGCAGTATTTT
TRBJ1-5	TRBV28	.	.	CASSQNQPQHF	TGTGCCAGCAGTCAGAATCAGCCCCAGCATTTT
TRBJ2-1	TRBV4-3	TRBD2	.	CASSQAISGDYNEQFF	TGCGCCAGCAGCCAAGCGATTAGCGGGGACTACAATGAGCAGTTCTTC
TRBJ1-2	TRBV2	.	.	CASSEAQDYGYTF	TGTGCCAGCAGTGAAGCCCAGGACTATGGCTACACCTTC
TRBJ2-7	TRBV6-5	.	.	CASSYRPGNYEQYF	TGTGCCAGCAGTTATCGGCCAGGCAACTACGAGCAGTACTTC
TRBJ2-1	TRBV4-3	TRBD2	.	CASSQLGLAGEGWFYNEQFF	TGCGCCAGCAGCCAATTAGGACTAGCGGGAGAGGGTTGGTTCTACAATGAGCAGTTCTTC
TRBJ1-2	TRBV6-5	.	.	CASSYPQGKGYTF	TGTGCCAGCAGTTACCCGCAGGGGAAGGGCTACACCTTC
TRBJ2-5	TRBV11-3	.	.	CASSLGSGIGSETQYF	TGTGCCAGCAGCTTAGGTTCGGGGATAGGGTCTGAGACCCAGTACTTC
TRBJ2-3	TRBV7-2	TRBD2	.	CASSLVGSGSSDTQYF	TGTGCCAGCAGCTTAGTGGGTAGCGGGAGCTCAGATACGCAGTATTTT
TRBJ1-3	TRBV7-2	.	.	CASSLNGGGVGNTIYF	TGTGCCAGCAGCTTAAATGGTGGGGGCGTAGGAAACACCATATATTTT
TRBJ1-5	TRBV21-1	.	.	CARTGTGEGNQPQHF	TGTGCCCGAACGGGGACAGGCGAGGGCAATCAGCCCCAGCATTTT
TRBJ2-1	TRBV24-1	TRBD2	few	CATSALADGSGDEQFF	TGTGCCACCAGTGCACTAGCGGACGGTTCTGGCGATGAGCAGTTCTTC
TRBJ2-1	TRBV7-3	TRBD2	.	CASSPLAATNEQFF	TGTGCCAGCAGCCCACTAGCGGCTACCAATGAGCAGTTCTTC
TRBJ1-2	TRBV19	TRBD1	.	CASSIARAKGGADYTF	TGTGCCAGTAGTATAGCCCGCGCAAAAGGGGGCGCGGACTACACCTTC
TRBJ2-7	TRBV10-3	.	.	CATQASSYEQYF	TGTGCCACCCAAGCTAGCTCCTACGAGCAGTACTTC
TRBJ1-5	TRBV27	.	.	CASSAPGLLGIGPQHF	TGTGCCAGCAGCGCTCCAGGGCTCTTGGGAATCGGACCCCAGCATTTT
TRBJ2-4	TRBV28	.	.	CASSGSHKNIQYF	TGTGCCAGCTCCGGGAGCCACAAAAACATTCAGTACTTC
TRBJ1-4	TRBV14	.	.	CASSQDVRQPNEKLFF	TGTGCCAGCAGCCAAGATGTACGACAGCCTAATGAAAAACTGTTTTTT
TRBJ2-7	TRBV29-1	.	.	CSVGRGTNSYEQYF	TGCAGCGTAGGACGGGGAACAAACTCCTACGAGCAGTACTTC
TRBJ1-5	TRBV7-2	TRBD1	.	CASQRQGVNQPQHF	TGTGCCAGCCAAAGACAGGGGGTCAATCAGCCCCAGCATTTT
TRBJ2-7	TRBV5-1	.	.	CASSLSRVGYEQYF	TGCGCCAGCAGCTTGTCACGCGTCGGGTACGAGCAGTACTTC
TRBJ2-2	TRBV12-5	.	.	CASGLRVTGELFF	TGTGCTAGTGGTCTCAGGGTGACCGGGGAGCTGTTTTTT
TRBJ1-5	TRBV6-6	.	.	CASSPTGSNQPQHF	TGTGCCAGCAGCCCCACAGGTAGCAATCAGCCCCAGCATTTT
TRBJ1-3	TRBV18	.	.	CASSPTGADTIYF	TGTGCCAGCTCACCGACGGGAGCGGACACCATATATTTT
TRBJ1-2	TRBV6-5	TRBD1	.	CASSYRTGDGYTF	TGTGCCAGCAGTTACAGGACAGGGGATGGCTACACCTTC
TRBJ2-7	TRBV6-5	TRBD1	.	CASARTGDTSYEQYF	TGTGCCAGCGCCCGGACAGGGGATACTTCCTACGAGCAGTACTTC
TRBJ2-5	TRBV7-9	.	.	CASSLLPETQYF	TGTGCCAGCAGCTTACTTCCAGAGACCCAGTACTTC
TRBJ2-5	TRBV10-3	TRBD2	.	CAISELTGTSGQETQYF	TGTGCCATCAGTGAGTTGACCGGGACTAGCGGACAAGAGACCCAGTACTTC
TRBJ1-1	TRBV30	TRBD1	once	CAWSVRDRMNTEAFF	TGTGCCTGGAGTGTACGGGACAGGATGAACACTGAAGCTTTCTTT
TRBJ2-3	TRBV10-3	TRBD2	.	CAISESGLAGKYF	TGTGCCATCAGTGAGTCGGGACTAGCGGGCAAGTATTTT